Shown below are 24 T cell receptor beta chains from a single sample sequenced in a study of blood T cell repertoires in COVID-19. The repertoire was sequenced with immunoSEQ multiplex PCR; TCRdb's copy has only in-frame clones and lacks some. The sample carries a few hundred thousand clones, about 86% recorded once. The sequencing sample was made of peripheral blood. These receptors were taken from a woman aged 70 to 79 with COVID-19, enrolled during active disease.

The rearrangement links TRBV7-9 to TRBJ1-5, with 10 bases lining up with TRBD1. The CDR3 totals 15 residues. The V gene end was trimmed by 4 bases and the J gene end by 4 bases; junction bases not matched to a gene: 4. Per germline, CDR1 SEHNR and CDR2 FQNEAQ (reference sequence). CDR3 coding DNA: TGTGCCAGCAGCTCGGGACAGGGGATTAATCAGCCCCAGCATTTT. As protein: CASSSGQGINQPQHF. Supplemented by reference TRBV7-9 and TRBJ1-5, the full variable domain reads DTGVSQNPRHKITKRGQNVTFRCDPISEHNRLYWYRQTLGQGPEFLTYFQNEAQLEKSRLLSDRFSAERPKGSFSTLEIQRTEQGDSAMYLCASSSGQGINQPQHFGDGTRLSIL.

The chain combines TRBV10-3 with TRBJ1-1; D not resolved. Germline-derived CDR1 and CDR2 are ENHRY and SYGVKD. The germline V and J ends were trimmed by 10 bases and 1 base, with 19 bases remaining between them. The CDR3 totals 15 residues. DNA for the CDR3: TGTGCCACCGAGTCTATCGGAGGGCCGAACACTGAAGCTTTCTTT. Its protein is CATESIGGPNTEAFF.

The chain is built from TRBV28 and TRBJ2-7; the match to TRBD1 covers 8 bases. This CDR3 is 16 amino acids long. V shed 4 bases, J shed 2 bases, and the junction held 10 bases outside the gene matches. Germline CDR1 and CDR2: MDHEN and SYDVKM. CDR3 sequence reads: CASSSRTGKRAYEQYF. CDR3 DNA sequence: TGTGCCAGCAGTTCACGGACAGGGAAGCGAGCCTACGAGCAGTACTTC.

V is TRBV10-3 and J is TRBJ2-7; the match to TRBD1 covers 8 bases. CDR1 is ENHRY, CDR2 SYGVKD, per germline. The CDR3 is 11 residues long. Trimming removed 4 bases from V and 13 bases from J; junction bases left unmatched: 6. For the CDR3, the DNA is TGTGCCATCAGTGTGACAGGGGTCCAATACTTC. It encodes CAISVTGVQYF.

The CDR3 sequence: CASTPFDRVEDEQYF. In nucleotides, the CDR3 is TGCGCCAGCACCCCATTCGACAGGGTCGAGGACGAGCAGTACTTC. The rearrangement uses TRBV5-1 and TRBJ2-7; 7 bases line up with TRBD1. Germline V gives CDR1 SGHRS, CDR2 YFSETQ. The trim removed 6 bases at V and 5 bases at J, leaving 14 bases unmatched. The CDR3 totals 15 residues. Looking up the rest from reference TRBV5-1 and TRBJ2-7 gives the full variable domain: KAGVTQTPRYLIKTRGQQVTLSCSPISGHRSVSWYQQTPGQGLQFLFEYFSETQRNKGNFPGRFSGRQFSNSRSEMNVSTLELGDSALYLCASTPFDRVEDEQYFGPGTRLTVT.

This clone was seen once. This chain uses TRBV5-4 with TRBJ2-5, with a weak D call TRBD2 (6 bases). This CDR3 contains 14 residues. The V gene lost 4 bases and the J gene lost 2 bases, with 12 bases spanning the gap. Germline CDR1 reads SGHNT; CDR2 reads YYREEE (reference sequence). This CDR3 reads CASSQPGAQETQYF. The DNA of the CDR3 is TGTGCCAGCAGCCAACCGGGAGCGCAAGAGACCCAGTACTTC.

The chain is built from TRBV5-6 and TRBJ1-1; 8 positions match TRBD1. The V gene's germline CDR1 is SGHDT and CDR2 YYEEEE. J gave up 1 base and V 4 bases, and 3 bases lay outside the gene matches. CDR3 length: 14 residues. In DNA, the CDR3 is TGTGCCAGCAGCCCGGGACAGGCGAACACTGAAGCTTTCTTT. Protein: CASSPGQANTEAFF.

The genes are TRBV6-2 or TRBV6-3 and TRBJ2-5; TRBD2 agrees at 7 bases. This CDR3 is built from 16 residues. The V segment lost 0 bases and the J segment 2 bases; nucleotides outside the gene matches: 6. Germline V lookup: CDR1 MNHEY, CDR2 SVGEGT. In nucleotides, the CDR3 is TGTGCCAGCAGTTACTCGGGTCTGCGGGGGCAAGAGACCCAGTACTTC. Encoded protein: CASSYSGLRGQETQYF.

The V gene is TRBV10-3, the J gene TRBJ2-1; 15 bases match TRBD2. V lost 4 bases and J lost 0; bases outside the gene matches: 4. CDR1 and CDR2 (germline): ENHRY, SYGVKD. The CDR3 totals 18 residues. In nucleotides, the CDR3 is TGTGCCATCAGTGCCGGGACTAGCGGGGGGAACTCCTACAATGAGCAGTTCTTC. Its protein is CAISAGTSGGNSYNEQFF.

The CDR3 DNA reads as TGTGCCAGCAGACTACAGGGGGCTTCAAACGAGCAGTACTTC. This encodes CASRLQGASNEQYF. This rearrangement joins TRBV7-2 to TRBJ2-7; 9 bases match TRBD1. This CDR3 spans 14 amino acids. Trimming at V came to 6 bases and at J to 5 bases, leaving 8 bases not matched to a gene. Germline CDR1 SGHTA, CDR2 FQGNSA. Combining the CDR3 with reference TRBV7-2 and TRBJ2-7 gives the whole variable domain GAGVSQSPSNKVTEKGKDVELRCDPISGHTALYWYRQSLGQGLEFLIYFQGNSAPDKSGLPSDRFSAERTGGSVSTLTIQRTQQEDSAVYLCASRLQGASNEQYFGPGTRLTVT.

This clone was counted only a few times. V gene TRBV24-1 combines with J gene TRBJ1-4; D possibly corresponds to TRBD1 (5 bases). V lost 1 base, J lost 8 bases, and 10 bases lay in between. The CDR3 is 14 amino acids. The V gene's germline CDR1 is KGHDR and CDR2 SFDVKD. The CDR3 DNA sequence: TGTGCCACCAGTGATTTCAGGGTCCCCGAAAAACTGTTTTTT. Translated: CATSDFRVPEKLFF.

The chain carries TRBV19 and TRBJ1-4, with D possibly matching TRBD1 (5 bases). Germline V CDR1 and CDR2: LNHDA, SQIVND (reference sequence). Trimming removed 7 bases at V and 3 bases at J, with 12 bases between. CDR3 length: 14 amino acids. The CDR3, as DNA: TGTGCCAGTACCCCGACAGCCGCTAATGAAAAACTGTTTTTT. Protein product: CASTPTAANEKLFF.

This sequence joins TRBV5-6 and TRBJ1-6; possible D gene TRBD1, 6 bases. Trimming left V 0 bases short and J 7 bases short, with 20 bases between. The V gene's germline CDR1 is SGHDT and CDR2 YYEEEE. The CDR3 has 18 amino acids. The CDR3 DNA follows: TGTGCCAGCAGCTTGGCCGGACAGAGTAGTACAAGGAATTCACCCCTCCACTTT. It yields the protein CASSLAGQSSTRNSPLHF.

The CDR3 reads CASSPPKQGQGTEAFF. The DNA of the CDR3 is TGTGCCAGCTCACCGCCAAAACAGGGGCAGGGGACTGAAGCTTTCTTT. V and J are TRBV18 and TRBJ1-1, with 7 bases lining up with TRBD1. Per the germline V gene, CDR1 is KGHSH and CDR2 is LQKENI. CDR3 size: 16 residues. With V trimmed by 3 bases and J by 5 bases, 12 bases remained unmatched.

The chain has TRBV28 and TRBJ2-3; 9 bases map to TRBD1. Germline V gene lookup returns CDR1 MDHEN and CDR2 SYDVKM. The CDR3 sequence is 15 residues long. The ends lost 6 bases at V and 5 bases at J; junction bases unmatched: 9. The CDR3 spells CASRSGGQGIDTQYF. CDR3 DNA: TGTGCCAGCAGGTCCGGCGGACAGGGGATAGATACGCAGTATTTT. The full variable domain, its missing parts supplied by reference TRBV28 and TRBJ2-3, is DVKVTQSSRYLVKRTGEKVFLECVQDMDHENMFWYRQDPGLGLRLIYFSYDVKMKEKGDIPEGYSVSREKKERFSLILESASTNQTSMYLCASRSGGQGIDTQYFGPGTRLTVL.

V usage is TRBV5-1 and J usage is TRBJ2-7; TRBD2 agrees at 9 bases. Losses at the gene ends were 0 bases for V and 2 bases for J; bases not matched to a gene: 9. CDR3 length: 17 residues. Germline CDR1 reads SGHRS; CDR2 reads YFSETQ. CDR3 protein: CASSLAGGGGAPYEQYF. CDR3 bases: TGCGCCAGCAGCTTGGCAGGTGGCGGGGGGGCACCCTACGAGCAGTACTTC.

This rearrangement joins TRBV6-4 to TRBJ1-1, with D unclear. Trimming removed 10 bases from V and 0 bases from J, with 18 bases in between. The CDR3 has 15 amino acids. In germline, CDR1 is MRHNA, CDR2 SNTAGT. The CDR3 bases are TGTGCCACTGGACTGAGAGCCCCACTGAACACTGAAGCTTTCTTT. Protein product: CATGLRAPLNTEAFF.

The chain has TRBV10-3 and TRBJ2-3; 9 nucleotides align to TRBD2. CDR3 length: 15 amino acids. The V gene end was trimmed by 8 bases and the J gene end by 5 bases; junction bases not matched to a gene: 11. Per germline, CDR1 ENHRY and CDR2 SYGVKD. In nucleotides, the CDR3 is TGTGCCATCGCTGCAATTAGCGGGGGCGAAGATACGCAGTATTTT. It yields the protein CAIAAISGGEDTQYF.

This rearrangement joins TRBV2 to TRBJ1-1; D is ambiguous. Deletions cut 5 bases from V and 4 bases from J, with 14 bases between. There are 14 residues in the CDR3. Germline CDR1 SNHLY, CDR2 FYNNEI. The CDR3: CASSTLGKPTEAFF. The CDR3 DNA reads TGTGCCAGCAGTACCTTGGGCAAGCCCACTGAAGCTTTCTTT. Drawing the rest from reference TRBV2 and TRBJ1-1, the complete variable domain is EPEVTQTPSHQVTQMGQEVILRCVPISNHLYFYWYRQILGQKVEFLVSFYNNEISEKSEIFDDQFSVERPDGSNFTLKIRSTKLEDSAMYFCASSTLGKPTEAFFGQGTRLTVV.

V usage is TRBV20-1 and J usage is TRBJ2-3; D gene unclear. Germline V CDR1 and CDR2: DFQATT, SNEGSKA (reference sequence). The CDR3 covers 11 residues. V was cut by 3 bases and J by 3 bases, with 4 bases left in between. The CDR3 loop is CSASLTDTQYF. The DNA of the CDR3 is TGCAGTGCTAGTCTGACAGATACGCAGTATTTT.

V is TRBV10-1 and J is TRBJ1-2; TRBD1 matches at 8 bases. Trimming at V came to 4 bases and at J to 8 bases, leaving 6 bases not matched to a gene. Germline CDR1 reads WNHNN; CDR2 reads SYGVQD (reference sequence). The CDR3 is 13 amino acids. The chain's CDR3 is CASSGSTGEGYTF. The CDR3 nucleotides are TGCGCCAGCAGTGGGTCGACAGGGGAAGGCTACACCTTC.

This chain links TRBV18 with TRBJ2-3; perhaps TRBD2 as D (6 bases). Trimming stripped 5 bases from V and 6 bases from J, with 12 bases between. The CDR3 totals 13 residues. The germline V gene has CDR1 KGHSH and CDR2 LQKENI. This CDR3 is CASSGRPGDTQYF. The CDR3 DNA sequence: TGTGCCAGCTCAGGGAGGCCCGGGGATACGCAGTATTTT.

Of note for this clone: The same CDR3 also results from other DNA sequences found in this sample. The J gene is TRBJ1-2, the V gene TRBV5-4; TRBD1 agrees at 10 bases. This CDR3 region has 14 residues. Germline assignment: CDR1 SGHNT and CDR2 YYREEE (reference sequence). J gave up 4 bases and V 4 bases, and 4 bases lay outside the gene matches. CDR3 coding DNA: TGTGCCAGCAGCGGGGACAGGGGTAGCTATGGCTACACCTTC. Its protein is CASSGDRGSYGYTF.

V and J are TRBV2 and TRBJ2-3, with D perhaps TRBD2 (6 bases). The germline gives CDR1 SNHLY, CDR2 FYNNEI. There are 15 residues in the CDR3. V dropped 2 bases and J dropped 9 bases, with 18 bases sitting between them. CDR3 in DNA: TGTGCCAGCAGTGAACAACAGCCTAGCGTTTCCACGCAGTATTTT. Translating it yields CASSEQQPSVSTQYF.